This entry concerns a single TCR beta chain. Its antigen is unknown. The sample originates from a study of cytomegalovirus exposure and HLA in healthy donors. Trimming took 1 base from V and 1 from J, leaving 9 bases between them. This CDR3 spans 15 amino acids. CDR1 is SGHRS and CDR2 is YFSETQ in the germline V gene. The PCR made use of 60 Vbeta and 13 Jbeta primers. Clones were sequenced by immunoSEQ multiplex PCR, and TCRdb holds only the in-frame ones, with some missing. The sample lists more than 200,000 clones; over 80% were seen once. Study-wide points: V- and J-gene trimming in TCR beta was tied to a missense DCLRE1C variant by an analysis performed later.

This chain links TRBV5-1 with TRBJ1-3; D uncertain. The source material was PBMCs. The origin of this receptor is a man aged 40-49 years in good health and CMV-seropositive. The CDR3 bases are TGCGCCAGCAGCTTGTTTCCCAGTTCTGGAAACACCATATATTTT. It specifies CASSLFPSSGNTIYF.